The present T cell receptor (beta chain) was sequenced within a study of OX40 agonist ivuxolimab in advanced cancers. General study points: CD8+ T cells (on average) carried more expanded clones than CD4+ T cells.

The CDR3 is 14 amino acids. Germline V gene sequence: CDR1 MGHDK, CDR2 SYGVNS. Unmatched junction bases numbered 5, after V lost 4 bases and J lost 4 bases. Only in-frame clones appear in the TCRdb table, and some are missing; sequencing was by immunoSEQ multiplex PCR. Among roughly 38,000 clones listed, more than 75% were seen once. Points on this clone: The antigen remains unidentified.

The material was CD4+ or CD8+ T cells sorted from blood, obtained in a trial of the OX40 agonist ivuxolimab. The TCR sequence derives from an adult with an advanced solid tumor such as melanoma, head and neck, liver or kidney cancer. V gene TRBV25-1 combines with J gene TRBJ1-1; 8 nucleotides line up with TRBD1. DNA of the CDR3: TGTGCCAGCAGTGGCCCCGGGACAGGCACTGAAGCTTTCTTT. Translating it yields CASSGPGTGTEAFF.